This TCR beta chain stems from a study of T cell clonality in common variable immunodeficiency. Blood samples were heparinized, 5 to 8 ml per donor. Whole-study findings and limits: CVID subjects had higher TCRbeta clonality than healthy controls, most marked in about a third. Common variable immunodeficiency TCR beta sequences reportedly had fewer deletions and N-nucleotide insertions.

The method was immunoSEQ multiplex PCR; TCRdb's version includes in-frame clones alone and lacks a portion of them. There are tens of thousands of clones in the sample, none observed a single time. Trimming took off 0 bases at V and 2 bases at J, with 23 bases between the two ends. Germline assignment: CDR1 DFQATT and CDR2 SNEGSKA (reference sequence). There are 18 residues in the CDR3. This clone was recorded at least ten times. Its matching antigen is unknown. The read terminates 3 residues before the CDR3 end, so the remaining end is supplied by the germline J gene. Material for sequencing was peripheral blood mononuclear cells. This receptor was obtained from a person aged 18-70 years in good health. The V call is TRBV20-1, the J call TRBJ2-7; D possibly corresponds to TRBD2 (7 bases). The CDR3 sequence: CSARDLDRTSETTYEQYF. The CDR3 bases that were read are TGCAGTGCTAGAGATTTGGACAGAACTAGCGAAACCACCTACGAG.